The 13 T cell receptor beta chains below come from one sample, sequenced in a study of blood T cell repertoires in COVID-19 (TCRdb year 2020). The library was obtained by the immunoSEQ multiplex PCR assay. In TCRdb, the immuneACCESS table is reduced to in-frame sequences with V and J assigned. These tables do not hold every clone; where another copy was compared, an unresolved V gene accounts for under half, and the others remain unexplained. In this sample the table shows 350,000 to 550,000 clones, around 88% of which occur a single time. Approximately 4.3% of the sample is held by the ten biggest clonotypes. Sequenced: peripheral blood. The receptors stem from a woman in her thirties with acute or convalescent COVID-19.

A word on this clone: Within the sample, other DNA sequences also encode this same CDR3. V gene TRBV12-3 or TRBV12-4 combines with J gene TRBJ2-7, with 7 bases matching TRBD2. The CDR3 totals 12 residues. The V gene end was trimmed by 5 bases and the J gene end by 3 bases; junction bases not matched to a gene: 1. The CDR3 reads CASSPGGYEQYF. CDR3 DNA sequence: TGTGCCAGCAGTCCGGGAGGCTACGAGCAGTACTTC.

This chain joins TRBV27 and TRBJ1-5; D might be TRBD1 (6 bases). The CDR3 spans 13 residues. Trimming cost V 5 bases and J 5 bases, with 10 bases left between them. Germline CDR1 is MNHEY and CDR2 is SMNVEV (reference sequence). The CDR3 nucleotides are TGTGCCAGCAGTGACAGGAGAGATCAGCCCCAGCATTTT. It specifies CASSDRRDQPQHF.

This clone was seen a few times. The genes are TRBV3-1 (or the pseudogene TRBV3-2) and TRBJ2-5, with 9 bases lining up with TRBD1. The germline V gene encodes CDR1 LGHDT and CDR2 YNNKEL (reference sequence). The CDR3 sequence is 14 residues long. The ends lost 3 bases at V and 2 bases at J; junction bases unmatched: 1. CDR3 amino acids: CASSHDRGQETQYF. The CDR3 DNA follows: TGTGCCAGCAGCCATGACAGGGGGCAAGAGACCCAGTACTTC.

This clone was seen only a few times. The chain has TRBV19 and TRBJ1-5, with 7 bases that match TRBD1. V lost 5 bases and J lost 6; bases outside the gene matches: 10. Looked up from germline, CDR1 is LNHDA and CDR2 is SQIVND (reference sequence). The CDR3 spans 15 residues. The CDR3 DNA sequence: TGTGCCAGTAGTCGGGAGGGGGCTATAAGTCAGCCCCAGCATTTT. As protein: CASSREGAISQPQHF.

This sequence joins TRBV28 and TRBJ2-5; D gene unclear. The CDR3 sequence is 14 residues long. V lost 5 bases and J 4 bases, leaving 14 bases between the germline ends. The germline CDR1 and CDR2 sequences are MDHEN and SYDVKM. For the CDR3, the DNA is TGTGCCAGCAGTCCTCACAGAAGCCCAGAGACCCAGTACTTC. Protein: CASSPHRSPETQYF.

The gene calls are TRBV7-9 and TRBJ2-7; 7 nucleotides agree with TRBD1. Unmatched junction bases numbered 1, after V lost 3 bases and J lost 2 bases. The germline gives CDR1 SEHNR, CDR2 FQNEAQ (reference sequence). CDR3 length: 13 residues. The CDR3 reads CASSFGQAYEQYF. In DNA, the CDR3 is TGTGCCAGCAGCTTCGGACAGGCCTACGAGCAGTACTTC. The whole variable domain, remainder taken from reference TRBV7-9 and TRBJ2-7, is DTGVSQNPRHKITKRGQNVTFRCDPISEHNRLYWYRQTLGQGPEFLTYFQNEAQLEKSRLLSDRFSAERPKGSFSTLEIQRTEQGDSAMYLCASSFGQAYEQYFGPGTRLTVT.

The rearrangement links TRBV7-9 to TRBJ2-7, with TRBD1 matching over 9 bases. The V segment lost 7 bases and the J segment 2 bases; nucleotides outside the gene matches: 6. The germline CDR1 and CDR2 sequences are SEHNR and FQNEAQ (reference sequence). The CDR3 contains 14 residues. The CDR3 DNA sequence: TGTGCCAGCACCTCACAGGGGGCGCCCTACGAGCAGTACTTC. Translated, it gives CASTSQGAPYEQYF. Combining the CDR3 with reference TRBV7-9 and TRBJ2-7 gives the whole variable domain DTGVSQNPRHKITKRGQNVTFRCDPISEHNRLYWYRQTLGQGPEFLTYFQNEAQLEKSRLLSDRFSAERPKGSFSTLEIQRTEQGDSAMYLCASTSQGAPYEQYFGPGTRLTVT.

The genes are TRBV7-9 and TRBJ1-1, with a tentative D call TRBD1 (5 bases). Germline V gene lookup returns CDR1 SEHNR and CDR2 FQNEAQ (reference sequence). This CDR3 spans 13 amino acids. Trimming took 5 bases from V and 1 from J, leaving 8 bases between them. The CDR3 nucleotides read TGTGCCAGCAGCCAACAGGAGAACACTGAAGCTTTCTTT. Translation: CASSQQENTEAFF.

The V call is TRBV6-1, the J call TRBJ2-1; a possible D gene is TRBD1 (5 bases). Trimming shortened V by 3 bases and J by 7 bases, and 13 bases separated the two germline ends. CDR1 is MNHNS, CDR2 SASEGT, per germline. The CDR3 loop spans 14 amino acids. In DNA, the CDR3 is TGTGCCAGCAGTGACGTAGCAGGGCTAAATGAGCAGTTCTTC. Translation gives CASSDVAGLNEQFF.

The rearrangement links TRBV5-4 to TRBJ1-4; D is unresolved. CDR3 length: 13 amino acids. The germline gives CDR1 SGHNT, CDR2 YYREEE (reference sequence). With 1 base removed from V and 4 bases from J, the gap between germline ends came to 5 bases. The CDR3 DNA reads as TGTGCCAGCAGCTTGAACAGTAATGAAAAACTGTTTTTT. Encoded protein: CASSLNSNEKLFF.

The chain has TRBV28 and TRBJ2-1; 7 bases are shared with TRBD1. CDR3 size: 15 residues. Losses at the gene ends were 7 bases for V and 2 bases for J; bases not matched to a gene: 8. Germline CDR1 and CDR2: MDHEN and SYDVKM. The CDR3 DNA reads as TGTGCCAGCACGAATAGGCAGGGGGCCTACAATGAGCAGTTCTTC. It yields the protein CASTNRQGAYNEQFF. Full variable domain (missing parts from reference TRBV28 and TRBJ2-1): DVKVTQSSRYLVKRTGEKVFLECVQDMDHENMFWYRQDPGLGLRLIYFSYDVKMKEKGDIPEGYSVSREKKERFSLILESASTNQTSMYLCASTNRQGAYNEQFFGPGTRLTVL.

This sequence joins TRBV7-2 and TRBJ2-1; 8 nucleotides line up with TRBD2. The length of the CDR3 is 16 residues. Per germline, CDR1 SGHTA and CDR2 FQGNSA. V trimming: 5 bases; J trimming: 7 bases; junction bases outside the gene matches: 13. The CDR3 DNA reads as TGTGCCAGCAGCCTCTCAGCGGGGGTCCGTAGGAATGAGCAGTTCTTC. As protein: CASSLSAGVRRNEQFF.

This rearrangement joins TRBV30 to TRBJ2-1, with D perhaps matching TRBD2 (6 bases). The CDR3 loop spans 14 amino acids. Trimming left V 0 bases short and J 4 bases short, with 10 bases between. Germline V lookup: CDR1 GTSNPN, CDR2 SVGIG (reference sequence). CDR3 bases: TGTGCCTGGAGTGTACGGGGGATATACAATGAGCAGTTCTTC. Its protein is CAWSVRGIYNEQFF.